This T cell receptor (beta chain) stems from a study of shared clonotypes between healthy human individuals. Study at large: Per donor, CD8 memory used one plate, CD8 naive used two, CD4 memory used three and CD4 naive used three.

The CDR3 runs 15 residues. With 4 bases removed from V and 5 bases from J, the gap between germline ends came to 18 bases. Germline V lookup: CDR1 SGDLS, CDR2 YYNGEE. CD8 cells regarded as naive lacked CD45RO, were positively chosen for CCR7, and omitted terminally differentiated effector memory CD45RA+ cells. Sequencing was performed with immunoSEQ multiplex PCR; in TCRdb, only in-frame clones are kept and a portion is missing. The repertoire has around 2.1 million clones, approximately 94% of them found once; the top ten carry about 1.5%. This clone was observed once. This sequence was found in a young man in good health. Some clones in this sample may be carry-over from other donors' samples. J is TRBJ2-5 and V is TRBV9; the D is unclear. Sequencing was carried out using naive CD8+ T cells from PBMCs. The CDR3 DNA reads as TGTGCCAGCAGCTCCCGATTCACCTACGGGGAGACCCAGTACTTC. The encoded protein is CASSSRFTYGETQYF.